This passage covers 14 T cell receptor beta chains from one sample sequenced in a study of early T cells in non-severe SARS-CoV-2 infection. TCRdb analysed the 5' RACE reads with MiXCR anew, one entry per CDR3 protein. Here the sample spans tens of thousands of distinct CDR3 sequences, about 14% being singletons. The specimen sequenced was whole blood. The source of these receptors is an adult who was a healthcare worker with PCR-confirmed SARS-CoV-2 infection or an uninfected control (not recorded which).

The V gene is TRBV7-9, the J gene TRBJ2-3; D possibly corresponds to TRBD1 (6 bases). The length of the CDR3 is 16 residues. The V gene's germline CDR1 is SEHNR and CDR2 FQNEAQ (reference sequence). The V end lost 3 bases, the J end lost 2 bases, and 15 bases lay between the germline ends. CDR3 residues: CASSLGAGHVTDTQYF. In DNA form, the CDR3 reads TGTGCCAGCAGCTTGGGGGCAGGGCATGTCACAGATACGCAGTATTTT.

This clonotype appeared a few times. The chain has TRBV7-6 and TRBJ1-2; D is unclear. In germline, CDR1 is SGHVS, CDR2 FNYEAQ. CDR3 length equals 14 residues. V was cut by 4 bases and J by 2 bases, with 11 bases left in between. The CDR3 region has the DNA TGTGCCAGCAGCTCGGGTGGGGAAAACTATGGCTACACCTTC. Its translation: CASSSGGENYGYTF.

This clonotype was detected ten times or more. V gene TRBV19 combines with J gene TRBJ2-1; maybe TRBD2 (5 bases). In germline, CDR1 is LNHDA, CDR2 SQIVND (reference sequence). V dropped 10 bases and J dropped 0 bases, with 13 bases sitting between them. The CDR3 spans 14 residues. The DNA for the CDR3 is TGTGCCATCTCCCCTGGGAGCTCCTACAATGAGCAGTTCTTC. It is translated as CAISPGSSYNEQFF.

This rearrangement joins TRBV5-6 to TRBJ1-2, with D hard to call. Trimming pared 3 bases from V and 11 bases from J, leaving 26 bases between. The CDR3 consists of 16 residues. Germline CDR1 SGHDT, CDR2 YYEEEE. Here the CDR3 reads CASSWEPGPQSGGYTF. CDR3 bases: TGTGCCAGCAGCTGGGAACCGGGCCCCCAGTCGGGTGGTTACACCTTC.

This chain links TRBV11-2 with TRBJ2-1; the match to TRBD2 covers 10 bases. Per the germline V gene, CDR1 is SGHAT and CDR2 is FQNNGV. After removal of 4 bases from V and 0 bases from J, the junction contained 9 bases not matched to a gene. CDR3 length: 18 amino acids. CDR3 nucleotide sequence: TGTGCCAGCAGCTCTAAGGGAAAGCGGGGGGGCTCCTACAATGAGCAGTTCTTC. Encoded protein: CASSSKGKRGGSYNEQFF.

This clonotype has ten or more counts. The J gene is TRBJ2-7, the V gene TRBV5-1, with 7 bases matching TRBD1. The germline CDR1 and CDR2 sequences are SGHRS and YFSETQ. The CDR3 consists of 13 residues. Trimming took 4 bases from V and 7 from J; bases not matched to a gene: 8. Here the CDR3 DNA reads TGCGCCAGCAGCGTGGATACAGGGGTTGAGCAGTACTTC. Encoded protein: CASSVDTGVEQYF.

As regards this clonotype: A much larger clone differs by one base, so this may be a read error. V usage is TRBV27 and J usage is TRBJ2-3; D possibly corresponds to TRBD1 (6 bases). The CDR3 runs 14 residues. Germline V CDR1 and CDR2: MNHEY, SMNVEV (reference sequence). For the CDR3, the DNA is TGTACCAGCAGTTTCCGGGACAACACAGATACGCAGTATTTT. It yields the protein CTSSFRDNTDTQYF.

The rearrangement uses TRBV5-1 and TRBJ2-1, with TRBD1 matching over 9 bases. CDR3 length equals 15 residues. The V segment lost 0 bases and the J segment 7 bases; nucleotides outside the gene matches: 5. Germline CDR1 reads SGHRS; CDR2 reads YFSETQ. CDR3 in DNA: TGCGCCAGCAGCTTGGGGACAGGGGACGTTAATGAGCAGTTCTTC. Its protein product is CASSLGTGDVNEQFF.

This clonotype was picked up a small number of times. This chain links TRBV6-5 with TRBJ2-7; D gene unclear. The CDR3 is made up of 13 amino acids. Deletions cut 7 bases from V and 0 bases from J, with 10 bases between. Per germline, CDR1 MNHEY and CDR2 SVGAGI. The CDR3 spells CASNADRSYEQYF. The CDR3 DNA reads TGTGCCAGCAACGCTGACCGCTCCTACGAGCAGTACTTC.

This clonotype was counted many times. V usage is TRBV29-1 and J usage is TRBJ2-3; no firm D call. The V gene's germline CDR1 is SQVTM and CDR2 ANQGSEA. The CDR3 spans 12 residues. V shed 3 bases and J shed 2 bases, with 6 bases lying between them. DNA for the CDR3: TGCAGCGTTGAGCTAAACACAGATACGCAGTATTTT. It is translated as CSVELNTDTQYF.

There are many counts of this clonotype. The chain uses TRBV12-5 and TRBJ1-5; 7 nucleotides line up with TRBD1. In germline, CDR1 is LGHNT, CDR2 FRNRAP. This CDR3 has 16 residues. V shed 2 bases, J shed 2 bases, and the junction held 6 bases outside the gene matches. The chain's CDR3 is CASGLSQGLGNQPQHF. CDR3 sequence (DNA): TGTGCTAGTGGTTTGTCACAGGGGCTGGGCAATCAGCCCCAGCATTTT.

The chain combines TRBV3-1 with TRBJ2-2; D may be TRBD1 or TRBD2 (5 bases each). Germline CDR1 and CDR2: LGHDT and YNNKEL (reference sequence). The CDR3 has 16 residues. The V end lost 4 bases, the J end lost 5 bases, and 17 bases lay between the germline ends. CDR3 nucleotide sequence: TGTGCCAGCAGCCTCGTAGAGGGGCGATCGACCGGGGAGCTGTTTTTT. It encodes CASSLVEGRSTGELFF.

The V and J genes are TRBV6-1 and TRBJ2-7; TRBD2 matches at 7 bases. Germline-derived CDR1 and CDR2 are MNHNS and SASEGT. The CDR3 covers 13 residues. V lost 2 bases and J lost 13; bases outside the gene matches: 11. The CDR3 DNA is TGTGCCAGCAGTGAAAGTTCGGCGGGCGGGGGATACTTC. It encodes CASSESSAGGGYF.

This clonotype was recorded at least ten times. The rearrangement links TRBV15 to TRBJ2-5; 11 bases align to TRBD2. The CDR3 totals 16 residues. CDR1 and CDR2 from the germline V gene are LNHNV and YYDKDF (reference sequence). The J segment lost 2 bases and the V segment lost 5 bases, leaving 7 bases of the junction unmatched. The CDR3 spells CATSFRTSGPQETQYF. CDR3 DNA sequence: TGTGCCACCAGCTTCCGGACTAGCGGGCCTCAAGAGACCCAGTACTTC.